The subject of this entry is one T cell receptor beta chain. Its antigen is unknown. This sample is part of a study of blood T cells in healthy people across ages. Then a second PCR, running about 7 to 11 cycles, was carried out with a sample-barcoded 5' primer and a J-beta primer mix. TCRdb reanalysed the 5' RACE reads using MiXCR and keeps one entry per CDR3 protein. The sample contains 800,000 or so distinct CDR3 sequences, around 25% of which appear only once. Overall study findings and caveats: Both naive CD4+ cell counts and diversity were greater in long-lived donors than in aged donors.

The CDR3 spans 16 residues. CDR1 and CDR2 from the germline V gene are LNHNV and YYDKDF (reference sequence). V dropped 4 bases and J dropped 2 bases, with 17 bases sitting between them. These data are also associated with another study on T cells of mothers and their children.

This chain uses TRBV15 with TRBJ2-5; D might be TRBD2 (6 bases). The sequence was obtained from a boy younger than 18 in good health. What was sequenced was blood. In DNA, the CDR3 is TGTGCCACCAGCAAGGGCGGTGGAGCGGGTCAAGAGACCCAGTACTTC. The encoded protein is CATSKGGGAGQETQYF.